This T cell receptor (beta chain) was captured in a study of blood T cell repertoires in COVID-19. Data came from immunoSEQ multiplex PCR; TCRdb stores just in-frame clones and leaves some out. This table has 110,000 or so clones, 65% to 80% appearing once. Only a few counts were recorded for this clone. The V gene's germline CDR1 is MNHEY and CDR2 SVGAGI. The V and J ends lost 2 bases and 0 bases, in that order; junction bases with no gene match: 0. The CDR3 consists of 15 residues. The sequence came from a woman aged 40 to 55 with acute or convalescent COVID-19. Input material: peripheral blood. This chain uses TRBV6-5 with TRBJ2-3; TRBD2 aligns across 9 bases. In DNA form, the CDR3 reads TGTGCCAGCAGTTACCTAGCGGGGAGCACAGATACGCAGTATTTT. Encoded protein: CASSYLAGSTDTQYF.